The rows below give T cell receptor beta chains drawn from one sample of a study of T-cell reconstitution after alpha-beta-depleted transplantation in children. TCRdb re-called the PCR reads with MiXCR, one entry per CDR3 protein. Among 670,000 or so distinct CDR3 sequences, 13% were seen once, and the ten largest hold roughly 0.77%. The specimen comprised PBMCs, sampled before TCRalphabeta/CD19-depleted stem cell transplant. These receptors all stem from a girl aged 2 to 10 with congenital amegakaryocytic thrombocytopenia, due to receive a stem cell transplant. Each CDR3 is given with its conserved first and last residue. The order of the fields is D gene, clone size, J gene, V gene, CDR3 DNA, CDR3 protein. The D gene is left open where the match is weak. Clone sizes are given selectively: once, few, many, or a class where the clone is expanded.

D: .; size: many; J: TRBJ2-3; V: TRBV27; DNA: TGTGCCAGCAACCCTGGCGTCAGTCCAGATACGCAGTATTTT; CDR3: CASNPGVSPDTQYF
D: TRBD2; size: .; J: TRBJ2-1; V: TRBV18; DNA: TGTGCCAGCTCCCCCGTTGCTCGGCGGGAGGATTACAATGAGCAGTTCTTC; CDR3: CASSPVARREDYNEQFF
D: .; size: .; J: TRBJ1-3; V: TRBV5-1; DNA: TGCGCCAGCAGCGGCGGAGTTGCGGGAAACACCATATATTTT; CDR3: CASSGGVAGNTIYF
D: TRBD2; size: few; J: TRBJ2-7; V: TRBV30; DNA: TGTGCCTGGAGTGTTCCCGGGAGGGGCAGCTCCTACGAGCAGTACTTC; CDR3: CAWSVPGRGSSYEQYF
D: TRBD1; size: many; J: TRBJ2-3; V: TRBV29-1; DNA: TGCAGCGTCAGGGGGCGTCTAGCAGATACGCAGTATTTT; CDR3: CSVRGRLADTQYF
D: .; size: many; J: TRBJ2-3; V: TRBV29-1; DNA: TGCAGCGTCCCCCACAGGTTTGGGCAGTATTTT; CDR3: CSVPHRFGQYF
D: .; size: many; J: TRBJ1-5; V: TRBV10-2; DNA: TGCGCCAGCAGTGAGTCGCGGATCGATCAGCCCCAGCATTTT; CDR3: CASSESRIDQPQHF
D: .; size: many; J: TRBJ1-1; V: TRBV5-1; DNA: TGCGCCAGCAGCCTAAATCCAACAGGAAACACTGAAGCTTTCTTT; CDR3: CASSLNPTGNTEAFF
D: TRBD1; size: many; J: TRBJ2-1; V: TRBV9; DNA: TGTGCCAGCAGCGTAGAGCTCCGGGACAGGGGTGGTAGCGGGGTATACAATGAGCAGTTCTTC; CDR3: CASSVELRDRGGSGVYNEQFF
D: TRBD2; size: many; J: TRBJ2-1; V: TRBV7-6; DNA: TGTGCCAGCAGCTTAGATAGGACTAGCGGGAGTCGGTCCTACAATGAGCAGTTCTTC; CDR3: CASSLDRTSGSRSYNEQFF
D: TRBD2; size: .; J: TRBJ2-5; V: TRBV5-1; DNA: TGCGCCTGCAGCTTGGGGGGGGTAAACTTGCCCGAGACCCAGTACTTC; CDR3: CACSLGGVNLPETQYF
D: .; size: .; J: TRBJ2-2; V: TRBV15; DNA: TGTGCCACCAGCAGATTTCCGACGAGGCCCGGGGAGCTGCTTTTT; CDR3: CATSRFPTRPGELLF
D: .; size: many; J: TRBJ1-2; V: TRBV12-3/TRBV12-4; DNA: TGTGCCAGCAGCACATCCGAGAGACCTAAGGAGGGCTACACCTTC; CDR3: CASSTSERPKEGYTF
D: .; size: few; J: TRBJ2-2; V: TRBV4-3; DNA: TGCGCCAGCAGCCAATCCGACCGGTGGACCCCCAACACCGGGGAGCTGTTTTTT; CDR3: CASSQSDRWTPNTGELFF
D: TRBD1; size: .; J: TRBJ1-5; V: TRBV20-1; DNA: TGCAGTGCAGGCGGGACAGGGGGGAATCAGCCCCAGCATTTT; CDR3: CSAGGTGGNQPQHF
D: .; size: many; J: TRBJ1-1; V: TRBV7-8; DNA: TGTGCCAGCAGCCCCCGGGAGGGTGCATACACTGAAGCTTTCTTT; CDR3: CASSPREGAYTEAFF
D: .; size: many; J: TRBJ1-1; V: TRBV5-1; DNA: TGCGCCAGCAGTCCTTTTCGGAGCCTGAACACTGAAGCTTTCTTT; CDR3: CASSPFRSLNTEAFF
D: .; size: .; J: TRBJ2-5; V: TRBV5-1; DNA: TGCGCCAGTGGGGAGCAGCCGGCAGACGAGACCCAGTACTTC; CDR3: CASGEQPADETQYF
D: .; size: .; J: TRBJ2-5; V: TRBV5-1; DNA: TGCGCCAGCAGCTTGGCCGTCAGGGTGGAAGTGGAGACCCAGTACTTC; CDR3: CASSLAVRVEVETQYF
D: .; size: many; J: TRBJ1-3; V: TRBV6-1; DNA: TGTGCCAGCAGACTTAACACGGGGGACACCATATATTTT; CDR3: CASRLNTGDTIYF
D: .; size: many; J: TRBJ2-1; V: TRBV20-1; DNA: TGCAGTGCCGCGCGGGCTGGGCGGTACAATGAGCAGTTCTTC; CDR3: CSAARAGRYNEQFF
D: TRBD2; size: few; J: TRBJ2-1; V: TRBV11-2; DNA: TGTGCCAGCAGCACGCTGCATATATTAGCGGGAACATCCTACAATGAGCAGTTCTTC; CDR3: CASSTLHILAGTSYNEQFF
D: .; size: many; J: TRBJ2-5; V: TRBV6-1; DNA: TGTGCCAGCAGTAGAGAGGTGCCCGAAGAGACCCAGTACTTC; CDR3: CASSREVPEETQYF
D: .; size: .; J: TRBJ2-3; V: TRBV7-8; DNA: TGTGCCAGCAGCTTAGACTCGGCCTCGGTAGCGCCAGACACAGATACGCAGTATTTT; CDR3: CASSLDSASVAPDTDTQYF
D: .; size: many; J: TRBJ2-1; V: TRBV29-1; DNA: TGCAACCGGGCTAGCTCCTACAATGAGCAGTTCTTC; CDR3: CNRASSYNEQFF
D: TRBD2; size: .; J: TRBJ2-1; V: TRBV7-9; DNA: TGTGCCAGCAGCTTTGAGATTAGCGGGGTCTACAATGAGCAGTTCTTC; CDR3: CASSFEISGVYNEQFF
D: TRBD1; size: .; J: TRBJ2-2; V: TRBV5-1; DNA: TGCGCCAGCAGCTTGGGGACAGGCGCCGGGGAGCTGTTTTTT; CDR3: CASSLGTGAGELFF
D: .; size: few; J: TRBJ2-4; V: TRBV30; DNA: TGTGCTTCAGGCAGCCTAGCCAAAAACATTCAGTACTTC; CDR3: CASGSLAKNIQYF
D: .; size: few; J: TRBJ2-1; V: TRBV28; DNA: TGTGCCAGCAGCCCCGGGCGGGAAACGGAGGATGAGCAGTTCTTC; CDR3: CASSPGRETEDEQFF
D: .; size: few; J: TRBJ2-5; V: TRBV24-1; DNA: TGTGCCACCAGTGGTCCCCCCGGTTGGACCCAGTACTTC; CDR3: CATSGPPGWTQYF
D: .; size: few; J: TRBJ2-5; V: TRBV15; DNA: TGTGCCACCAGCAGAGATTTGGGGCATCAAGAGACCCAGTACTTC; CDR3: CATSRDLGHQETQYF
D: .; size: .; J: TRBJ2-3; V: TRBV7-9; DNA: TGTGCCAGCAGCCTTCGGCCCTTCCGGGACCCCGGGGATACGCAGTATTTT; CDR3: CASSLRPFRDPGDTQYF
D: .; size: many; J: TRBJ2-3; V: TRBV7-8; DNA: TGTGCCAGCAGCCCTAGAAGCGTCTCCAGCACAGATACGCAGTATTTT; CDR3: CASSPRSVSSTDTQYF
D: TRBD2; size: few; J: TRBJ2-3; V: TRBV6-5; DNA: TGTGCCAGCAGTTGGGTAGCGGGCCCAGGCACAGATACGCAGTATTTT; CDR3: CASSWVAGPGTDTQYF
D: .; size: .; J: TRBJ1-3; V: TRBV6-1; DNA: TGTGCCAGCACCATGGAGGGTGCTGGAAACACCATATATTTT; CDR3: CASTMEGAGNTIYF
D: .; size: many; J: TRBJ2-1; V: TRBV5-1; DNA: TGCGCCAGCAGCTTGACCCAGACTAGCTCCTACAATGAGCAGTTCTTC; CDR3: CASSLTQTSSYNEQFF
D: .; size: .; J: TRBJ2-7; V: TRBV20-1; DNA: TGCAGTGCTAGTATCGGCGGCGAGCAGCACTTC; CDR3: CSASIGGEQHF
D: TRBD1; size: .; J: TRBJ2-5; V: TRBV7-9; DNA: TGTGCCAGCAGCTACCATTTCGGGACAGCCGTCGGAGAGACCCAGTACTTC; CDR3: CASSYHFGTAVGETQYF
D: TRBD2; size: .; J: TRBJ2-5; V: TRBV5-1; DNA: TGCGCCAGCAGCTTGAGACTAGCGGAGCTTCAAGAGACCCAGTACTTC; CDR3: CASSLRLAELQETQYF
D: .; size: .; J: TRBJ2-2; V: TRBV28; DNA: TGTGCCAGCAGTTCCCCGGTGGCGGGACTCGGGAACACCGGGGAGCTGTTTTTT; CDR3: CASSSPVAGLGNTGELFF
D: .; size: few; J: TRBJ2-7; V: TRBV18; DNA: TGTGCCAGCTCACTCCTCTCGTCCCTCTCCTACGAGCAGTACTTC; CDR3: CASSLLSSLSYEQYF
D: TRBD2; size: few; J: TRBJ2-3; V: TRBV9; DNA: TGTGCCAGCAGCGCTAGCGGGAGGGCCGCAGATACGCAGTATTTT; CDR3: CASSASGRAADTQYF
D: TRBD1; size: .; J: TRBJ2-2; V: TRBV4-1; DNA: TGCGCCAGCAGCCAAGAGAGGGGGCTCGGCGCCGGGGAGCTGTTTTTT; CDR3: CASSQERGLGAGELFF